A selection of T cell receptor beta chains follows, all from one sample in a study of T cell repertoires in cytomegalovirus infection. No antigens are known for them. TCRdb fed the reads into MiXCR, producing one record per CDR3 protein. The profile shows about 100,000 distinct CDR3 sequences, over 25% of them singletons. Sequences were derived from CD8+ T cells from cultured PBMCs, sampled from culture after CMV antigen stimulation. These TCRs come from a human donor in good health (CMV status not recorded). Some clones in this sample may be carry-over from other donors' samples. CDR3s include the opening cysteine and the closing phenylalanine or tryptophan. The D gene is left open where the match is weak. Rows give clone size only sometimes, using once, few, many, or a class for an expanded clone.

.,TRBJ2-3,.,TRBV29-1,TGCAGCGTTACCAAACAGGGCCCCTTGGGCACAGATACGCAGTATTTT,CSVTKQGPLGTDTQYF
.,TRBJ1-4,few,TRBV6-5,TGTGCCAGCAGTTACCTACAGGAAGGTCTAGCAACTAATGAAAAACTGTTTTTT,CASSYLQEGLATNEKLFF
.,TRBJ1-3,.,TRBV12-3/TRBV12-4,TGTGCCAGCAGTCCCGGGCAGTCAATTGGAGACACCATATATTTT,CASSPGQSIGDTIYF
.,TRBJ2-3,many,TRBV7-8,TGTGCCAGCACCAGGTTTGGACTCTACACAGATACGCAGTATTTT,CASTRFGLYTDTQYF
TRBD1,TRBJ2-3,few,TRBV7-6,TGTGCCAGCAGCTTAAACCCGGACAGGGGGCATGCAGATACGCAGTATTTT,CASSLNPDRGHADTQYF
.,TRBJ1-5,few,TRBV7-9,TGTGCCAGCAGCCCCACGGCCAATCAGCCCCAGCATTTT,CASSPTANQPQHF
.,TRBJ1-6,.,TRBV12-3/TRBV12-4,TGTGCCAGCAGTTTAGCGCGGGGAGAGTATAATTCACCCCTCCACTTT,CASSLARGEYNSPLHF
.,TRBJ2-5,once,TRBV12-3/TRBV12-4,TGTGCCAGCAGTTTGGGGGCCCCTGGGGGAGCTCAAGAGACCCAGTACTTC,CASSLGAPGGAQETQYF
TRBD2,TRBJ2-7,.,TRBV12-3/TRBV12-4,TGTGCCAGCAGTCCCCGGGAGGGGGGGCGCGACGAGCAGTACTTC,CASSPREGGRDEQYF
.,TRBJ2-1,.,TRBV7-8,TGTGCCAGCAGCCTTACAGAGGACAATGAGCAGTTCTTC,CASSLTEDNEQFF
.,TRBJ1-6,.,TRBV27,TGCGCCAGCAGTTTACAGCAGGGGAAAAATTCACCCCTCCACTTT,CASSLQQGKNSPLHF
.,TRBJ2-7,.,TRBV19,TGTGCCAGTAGTATGGAAGGGCAGACCTACGAGCAGTACTTC,CASSMEGQTYEQYF
.,TRBJ2-1,.,TRBV7-3,TGTGCCAGCAGCTTAAGTCCTCCGGGCTTCGATGAGCAGTTCTTC,CASSLSPPGFDEQFF
TRBD1,TRBJ1-5,.,TRBV9,TGTGCCAGCGGCGGGACAGGCAGCAATCAGCCCCAGCATTTT,CASGGTGSNQPQHF
.,TRBJ2-2,.,TRBV15,TGTGCCACCAGCAGAGACAGGGGGGTCACCGGGGAGCTGTTTTTT,CATSRDRGVTGELFF
.,TRBJ2-5,few,TRBV6-6,TGTGCCAGCAGTTGGGTGGAGACCCAGTACTTC,CASSWVETQYF
.,TRBJ1-2,many,TRBV7-8,TGTGCCAGCAGCCCGCGGCCCTTCCCACAGGGAAATCAAGGCTACACCTTC,CASSPRPFPQGNQGYTF
.,TRBJ2-1,.,TRBV14,TGTGCCAGCAGCCAGACCGACAGAAAATCCTACAATGAGCAGTTCTTC,CASSQTDRKSYNEQFF